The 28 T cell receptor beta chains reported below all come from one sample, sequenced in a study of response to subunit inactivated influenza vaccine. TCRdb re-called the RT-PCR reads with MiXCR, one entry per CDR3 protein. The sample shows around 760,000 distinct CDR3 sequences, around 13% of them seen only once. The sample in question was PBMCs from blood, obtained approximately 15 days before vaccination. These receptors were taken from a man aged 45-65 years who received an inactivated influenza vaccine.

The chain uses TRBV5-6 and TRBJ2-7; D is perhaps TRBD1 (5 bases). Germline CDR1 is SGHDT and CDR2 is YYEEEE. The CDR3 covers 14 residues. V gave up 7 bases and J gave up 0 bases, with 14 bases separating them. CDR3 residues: CASLSSTASYEQYF. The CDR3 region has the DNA TGTGCCAGCCTCTCCTCGACAGCCTCCTACGAGCAGTACTTC.

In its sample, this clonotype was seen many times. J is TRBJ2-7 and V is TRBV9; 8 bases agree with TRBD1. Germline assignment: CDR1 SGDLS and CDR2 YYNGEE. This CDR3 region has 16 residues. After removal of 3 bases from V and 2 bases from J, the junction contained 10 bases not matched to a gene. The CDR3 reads CASSGTPGQDTYEQYF. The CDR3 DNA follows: TGTGCCAGCAGCGGAACACCGGGACAGGACACCTACGAGCAGTACTTC.

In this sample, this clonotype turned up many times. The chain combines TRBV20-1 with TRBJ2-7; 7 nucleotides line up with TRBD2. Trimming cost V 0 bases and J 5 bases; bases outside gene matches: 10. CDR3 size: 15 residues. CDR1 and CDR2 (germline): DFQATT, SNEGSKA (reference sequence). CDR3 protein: CSARDRLAASDEQYF. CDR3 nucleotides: TGCAGTGCTAGAGATAGGCTAGCGGCCAGTGACGAGCAGTACTTC.

This CDR3 is CASSSRVTSGSLHEQFF. For the CDR3, the DNA is TGTGCCAGCAGCTCCCGAGTGACTAGCGGGTCCCTTCATGAGCAGTTCTTC. This chain uses TRBV7-2 with TRBJ2-1, with 10 bases matching TRBD2. Germline V CDR1 and CDR2: SGHTA, FQGNSA. Unmatched junction bases numbered 14, after V lost 4 bases and J lost 8 bases. The CDR3 covers 17 residues.

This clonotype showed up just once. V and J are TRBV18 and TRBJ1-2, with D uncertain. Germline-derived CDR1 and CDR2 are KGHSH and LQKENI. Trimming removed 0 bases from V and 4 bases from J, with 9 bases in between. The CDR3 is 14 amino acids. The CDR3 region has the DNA TGTGCCAGCTCACCACCGAACTCCGGCTATGGCTACACCTTC. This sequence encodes CASSPPNSGYGYTF.

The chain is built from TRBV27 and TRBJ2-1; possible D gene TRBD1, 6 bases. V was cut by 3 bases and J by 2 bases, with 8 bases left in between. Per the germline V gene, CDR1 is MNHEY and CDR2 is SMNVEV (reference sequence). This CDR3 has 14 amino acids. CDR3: CASSFNRAYNEQFF. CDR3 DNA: TGTGCCAGCAGTTTCAACAGGGCCTACAATGAGCAGTTCTTC.

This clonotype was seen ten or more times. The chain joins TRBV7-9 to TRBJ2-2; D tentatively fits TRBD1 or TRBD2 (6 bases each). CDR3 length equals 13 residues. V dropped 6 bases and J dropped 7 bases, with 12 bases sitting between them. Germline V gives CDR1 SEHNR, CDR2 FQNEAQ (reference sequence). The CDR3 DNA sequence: TGTGCCAGCAGGACGGAGGGGGACGGGGAGCTGTTTTTT. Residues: CASRTEGDGELFF.

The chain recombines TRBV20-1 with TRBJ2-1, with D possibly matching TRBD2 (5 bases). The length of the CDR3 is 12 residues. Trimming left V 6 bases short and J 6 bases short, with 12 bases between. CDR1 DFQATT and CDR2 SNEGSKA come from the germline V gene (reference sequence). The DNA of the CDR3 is TGCAGTGCCCCTCTAGCCTTCAATGAGCAGTTCTTC. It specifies CSAPLAFNEQFF.

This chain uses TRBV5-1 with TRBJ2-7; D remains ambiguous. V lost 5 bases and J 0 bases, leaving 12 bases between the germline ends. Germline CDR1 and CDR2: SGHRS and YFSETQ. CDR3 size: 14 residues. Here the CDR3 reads CASRLGGDSYEQYF. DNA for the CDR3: TGCGCCAGCAGACTCGGCGGAGACTCCTACGAGCAGTACTTC.

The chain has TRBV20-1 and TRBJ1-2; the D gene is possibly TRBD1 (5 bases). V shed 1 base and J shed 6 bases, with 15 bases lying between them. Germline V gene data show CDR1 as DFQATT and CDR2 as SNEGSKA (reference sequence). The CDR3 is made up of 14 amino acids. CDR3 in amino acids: CSARVASTRDGYTF. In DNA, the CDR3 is TGCAGTGCTAGAGTTGCCAGCACCAGGGATGGCTACACCTTC.

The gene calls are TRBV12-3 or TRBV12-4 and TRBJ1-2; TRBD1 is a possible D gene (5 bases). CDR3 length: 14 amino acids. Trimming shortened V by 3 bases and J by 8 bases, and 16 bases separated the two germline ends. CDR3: CASSFDRTSSGYTF. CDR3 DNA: TGTGCCAGCAGTTTCGACAGAACATCGAGCGGCTACACCTTC.

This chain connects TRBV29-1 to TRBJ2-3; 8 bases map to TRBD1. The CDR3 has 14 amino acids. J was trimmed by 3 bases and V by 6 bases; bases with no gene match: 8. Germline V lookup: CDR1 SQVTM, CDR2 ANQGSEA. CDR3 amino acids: CSVGTGSSTDTQYF. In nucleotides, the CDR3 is TGCAGCGTAGGGACAGGATCTTCGACAGATACGCAGTATTTT.

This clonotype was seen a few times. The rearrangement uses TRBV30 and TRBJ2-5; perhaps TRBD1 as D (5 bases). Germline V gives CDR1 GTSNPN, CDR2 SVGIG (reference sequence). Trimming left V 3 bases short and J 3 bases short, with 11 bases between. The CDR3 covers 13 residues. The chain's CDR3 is CAWRGHREETQYF. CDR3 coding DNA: TGTGCCTGGAGAGGACATAGAGAAGAGACCCAGTACTTC.

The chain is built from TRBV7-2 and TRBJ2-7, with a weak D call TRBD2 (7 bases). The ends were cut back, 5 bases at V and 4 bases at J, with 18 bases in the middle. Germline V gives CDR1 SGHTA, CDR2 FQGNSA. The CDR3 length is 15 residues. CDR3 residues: CASSQRGGRFYEQYF. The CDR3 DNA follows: TGTGCCAGCAGCCAAAGGGGGGGCAGATTTTACGAGCAGTACTTC.

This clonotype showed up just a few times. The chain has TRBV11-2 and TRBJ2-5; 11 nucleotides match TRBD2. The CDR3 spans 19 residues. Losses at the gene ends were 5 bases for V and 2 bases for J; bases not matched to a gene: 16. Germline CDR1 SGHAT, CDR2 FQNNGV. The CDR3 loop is CASSQTLSGGVFAQETQYF. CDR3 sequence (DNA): TGTGCCAGCAGCCAAACCCTTAGCGGGGGGGTGTTTGCTCAAGAGACCCAGTACTTC.

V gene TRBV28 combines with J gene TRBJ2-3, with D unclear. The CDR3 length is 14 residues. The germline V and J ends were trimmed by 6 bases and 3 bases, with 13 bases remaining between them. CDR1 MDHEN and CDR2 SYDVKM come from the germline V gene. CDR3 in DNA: TGTGCCAGCAGGGGGATTTGGGGAACAGATACGCAGTATTTT. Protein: CASRGIWGTDTQYF.

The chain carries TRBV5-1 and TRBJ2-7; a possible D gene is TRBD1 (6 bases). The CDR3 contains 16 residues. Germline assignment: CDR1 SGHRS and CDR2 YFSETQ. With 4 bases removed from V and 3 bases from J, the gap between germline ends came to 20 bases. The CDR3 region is CASSRTIRGEYYEQYF. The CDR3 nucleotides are TGCGCCAGCAGCCGAACGATCAGGGGAGAGTACTACGAGCAGTACTTC. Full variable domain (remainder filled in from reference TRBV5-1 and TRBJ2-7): KAGVTQTPRYLIKTRGQQVTLSCSPISGHRSVSWYQQTPGQGLQFLFEYFSETQRNKGNFPGRFSGRQFSNSRSEMNVSTLELGDSALYLCASSRTIRGEYYEQYFGPGTRLTVT.

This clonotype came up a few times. CDR3 protein: CASSGVQGRAAMNTEAFF. The CDR3 DNA reads TGTGCCAGCAGTGGTGTACAGGGGAGGGCTGCGATGAACACTGAAGCTTTCTTT. V gene TRBV2 combines with J gene TRBJ1-1; 7 positions match TRBD1. The CDR3 length is 18 residues. CDR1 and CDR2 from the germline V gene are SNHLY and FYNNEI. The V segment lost 4 bases and the J segment 0 bases; nucleotides outside the gene matches: 14.

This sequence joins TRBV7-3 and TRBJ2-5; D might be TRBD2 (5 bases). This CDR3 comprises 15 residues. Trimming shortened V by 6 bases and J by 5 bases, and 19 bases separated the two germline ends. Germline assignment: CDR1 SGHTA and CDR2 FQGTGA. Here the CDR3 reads CASSIASGEIETQYF. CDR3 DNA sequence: TGTGCCAGCAGTATCGCCTCCGGGGAGATTGAGACCCAGTACTTC.

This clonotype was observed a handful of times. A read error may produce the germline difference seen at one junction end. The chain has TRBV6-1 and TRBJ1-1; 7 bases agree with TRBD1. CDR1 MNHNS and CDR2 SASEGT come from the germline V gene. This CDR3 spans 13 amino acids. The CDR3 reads CASSKTGNAEAFF. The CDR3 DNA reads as TGTGCCAGCAGTAAGACAGGGAACGCTGAAGCTTTCTTT.

The CDR3 nucleotides read TGTGCCAGCAGCCACGGCCCTGGGACAGCGAACACCGGGGAGCTGTTTTTT. This translates into CASSHGPGTANTGELFF. The gene calls are TRBV3-1 and TRBJ2-2; 7 bases line up with TRBD1. Germline V gene sequence: CDR1 LGHDT, CDR2 YNNKEL (reference sequence). Germline trimming cut 3 bases from V and 0 bases from J; bases unmatched to any gene: 7. This CDR3 region has 17 residues. The full variable domain, its missing parts supplied by reference TRBV3-1 and TRBJ2-2, is DTAVSQTPKYLVTQMGNDKSIKCEQNLGHDTMYWYKQDSKKFLKIMFSYNNKELIINETVPNRFSPKSPDKAHLNLHINSLELGDSAVYFCASSHGPGTANTGELFFGEGSRLTVL.

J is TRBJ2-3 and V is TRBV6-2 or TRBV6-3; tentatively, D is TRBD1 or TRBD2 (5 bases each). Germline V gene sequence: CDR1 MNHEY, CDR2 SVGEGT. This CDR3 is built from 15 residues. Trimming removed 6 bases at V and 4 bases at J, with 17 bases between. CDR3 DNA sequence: TGTGCCAGCAGCGACTGGGGGAGCCTCCCAGATACGCAGTATTTT. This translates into CASSDWGSLPDTQYF.

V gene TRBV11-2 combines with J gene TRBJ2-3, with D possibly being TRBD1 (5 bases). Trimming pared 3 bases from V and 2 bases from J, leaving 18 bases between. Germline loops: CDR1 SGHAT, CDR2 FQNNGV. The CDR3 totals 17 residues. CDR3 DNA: TGTGCCAGCAGCTTTCCCTCCCTAAGGACACCCACAGATACGCAGTATTTT. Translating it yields CASSFPSLRTPTDTQYF.

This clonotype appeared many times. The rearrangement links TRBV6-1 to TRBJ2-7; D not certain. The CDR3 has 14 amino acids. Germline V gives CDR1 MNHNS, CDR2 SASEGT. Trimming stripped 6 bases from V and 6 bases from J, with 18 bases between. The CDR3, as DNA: TGTGCCAGCAGGATTCCGGAGTCACCCGGCGAGCAGTACTTC. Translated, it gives CASRIPESPGEQYF.

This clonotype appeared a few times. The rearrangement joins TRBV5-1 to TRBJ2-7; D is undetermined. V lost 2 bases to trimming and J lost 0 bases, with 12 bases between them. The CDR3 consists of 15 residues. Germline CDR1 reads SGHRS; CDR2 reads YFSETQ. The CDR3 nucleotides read TGCGCCAGCAGCTTTGGCTTCGGCGCCTCCTACGAGCAGTACTTC. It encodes CASSFGFGASYEQYF.

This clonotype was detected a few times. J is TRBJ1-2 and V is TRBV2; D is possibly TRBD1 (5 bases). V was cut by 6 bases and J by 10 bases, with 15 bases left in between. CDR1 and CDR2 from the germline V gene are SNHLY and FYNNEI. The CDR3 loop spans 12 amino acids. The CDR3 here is CASRQRQTYYTF. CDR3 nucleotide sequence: TGTGCCAGCAGACAACGACAGACTTACTACACCTTC.

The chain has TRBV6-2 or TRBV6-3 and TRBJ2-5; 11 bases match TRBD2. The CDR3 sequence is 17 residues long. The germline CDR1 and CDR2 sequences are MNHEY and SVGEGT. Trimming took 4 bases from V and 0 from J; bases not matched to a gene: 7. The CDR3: CASSLVVTSGNQETQYF. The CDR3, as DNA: TGTGCCAGCAGTTTGGTCGTGACTAGCGGGAACCAAGAGACCCAGTACTTC.

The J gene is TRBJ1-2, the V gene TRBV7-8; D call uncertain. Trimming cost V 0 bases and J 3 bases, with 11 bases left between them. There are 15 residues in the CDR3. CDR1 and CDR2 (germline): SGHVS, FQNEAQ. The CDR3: CASSLARSRDYGYTF. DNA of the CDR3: TGTGCCAGCAGCTTAGCGCGGAGTAGGGACTATGGCTACACCTTC.